Described below is a single TCR beta chain sequence and its context. No antigen is known for it. Base qualities are not at hand, and no much larger clone is one base apart. The source of the sample is a study of shared clonotypes between healthy human individuals (dated by TCRdb to between 2020 and 2021). General notes on the study: A couple of women and a few men aged 18 to 49 years were included in the cohort. Leukapheresis yielded between about 0.85 and 10 billion PBMCs per donor. To increase sequencing depth and limit assay-specific biases, different laboratories used diverse techniques to prepare libraries and sequence TCR repertoires. The study deeply sequenced blood TCR repertoires of five healthy adults to estimate repertoire size and the extent of clonotype sharing between individuals. For each donor, CD4 naive and CD4 memory were each given three plates, CD8 naive was given two plates, and CD8 memory was given one plate. Study-wide conclusions, independent of this receptor: Compared with non-shared clonotypes, the clonotypes found in all four sorted-subset donors had higher generation probabilities. The small number of donors limited the genetic and exposure-history diversity represented. When a handful of donors were compared, the shared fraction of clonotypes was around 4.6% for naive CD4, about 4% for naive CD8, roughly 2.5% for memory CD4, and roughly 0.43% for memory CD8. Sampling was restricted to blood, and TCR repertoires in tissues likely differ from the TCR repertoires found in blood. Pairwise subsampling led to the expectation that sequencing depth would affect the degree of clonotype sharing among donors. Estimated clonotype richness was generally larger for naive than for memory subsets. Incomplete sequencing was indicated by rarefaction of sorted-subset datasets, despite the large sequencing depth.

The donors were healthy, HIV-negative adults with no recently reported acute infections or vaccinations. Only Caucasian adults living in Nashville, Tennessee, USA were represented among the donors. CD4+ T cells were enriched by magnetic negative selection; naive cells were then positively selected on CD45RA, and the negative fraction formed the memory subset. Blood was collected by leukapheresis, and PBMCs were isolated by Ficoll-Histopaque density gradient centrifugation and then cryopreserved in liquid nitrogen vapor phase. Purity and quantity of every magnetically sorted T cell population were checked by analytical flow cytometry. Each sorted fraction had its genomic DNA isolated and then quantified by UV absorbance on a Nanodrop 2000c. Using the deep immunoSEQ assay, TCR CDR3 regions were amplified from genomic DNA by multiplex PCR. Extracted genomic DNA from each cell subset was spread evenly across all wells of several immunoSEQ 96-well plates, with each plate serving as a replicate. For sorted subsets, each replicate PCR was loaded with around 200 ng genomic DNA, equivalent to some 31,000 T cell genomes. Purified libraries were measured with a Qubit 3.0 fluorometer, size-checked on a Bioanalyzer 2100, and measured again with the KAPA Library Quantification kit. Every immunoSEQ 96-well plate was sequenced on a dedicated single-read 150-cycle Illumina NextSeq 550 flow cell. In the authors' own workflow: Because only junctional sequences without quality scores were contained in the immunoSEQ output, filtering matching that applied to full-length reads could not be performed. Sequences were annotated with PyIR, a Python wrapper for IgBLAST v1.9, using IMGT germline references to assign V/J genes and CDR3. Reads were filtered out if the reads had weak V/J assignments (E-value above 1e-6), no CDR3, stop codons, out-of-frame junctions, or ambiguous translated residues. A V3J clonotype was defined by an identical inferred V gene, J gene, and CDR3 amino acid sequence. To compute the percentage overlap between repertoires, the number of shared unique clonotypes was divided by the size of the smaller repertoire. Three approaches were used to assess repertoire richness: RTK rarefaction, the Chao1 estimator, and Recon v2.1 estimates of unobserved clonotypes. Generation probabilities for all TCRbeta clonotypes obtained by the gDNA method from a few donors were computed using OLGA. TCRdb's version of the immuneACCESS table is confined to in-frame rearrangements and falls short of the full clone set. An unresolved V gene accounts for under half of the shortfall where checked; the remainder is of unknown origin. V and J calls and clone size are those listed in that table; D and trimming were worked out from the DNA. The sample table shows approximately 1.4 million clones, and under 99% are seen once. The ten biggest clones cover approximately 0.45% of the sample.

The origin of this receptor is a man under 40 in good health. Sequencing was carried out using naive CD4+ T cells sorted from blood. Per the publication, the cell subset or site label means: CD45RA+ positively selected.

The DNA reads as follows: TGTGCCAGTAGTATAGGGGGGACGAAGCAAGAGACCCAGTACTTC. It translates as CASSIGGTKQETQYF. The chain was built from TRBV19 and TRBJ2-5; the D gene could be either TRBD1 or TRBD2, each agreeing at 5 bases. Relative to germline, V is 1 base shorter and J is 2 bases shorter, with 11 bases between their ends. From the germline V gene (reference sequence), CDR1 is LNHDA and CDR2 is SQIVND. The CDR3, from cysteine to phenylalanine, totals 15 residues. Here the CDR3 DNA is all that survives: 45 bases in frame from base 1.